The 27 T cell receptor beta chains in this list originate from one sample, sequenced in a study of cytomegalovirus exposure and HLA in healthy donors (dated 2017 in TCRdb). Preparation of the library involved the immunoSEQ multiplex PCR assay. The multiplex PCR relied on a mix of 60 forward primers for TCR Vbeta segments and 13 reverse primers for TCR Jbeta segments. TCRdb retrieved this table from immuneACCESS and kept in-frame rearrangements only. Not all clones are present; in checked studies, unresolved V genes account for under half, and no reason is known for the remainder. The sample has around 120,000 clones on record, roughly 63% of them singletons. Of the sample, around 1.6% falls within the top ten clones. Sequencing input: PBMCs. Receptor source: a young man in good health and CMV-seropositive.

The chain carries TRBV7-9 and TRBJ2-1, with 7 bases matching TRBD1. The V gene's germline CDR1 is SEHNR and CDR2 FQNEAQ (reference sequence). This CDR3 is 15 amino acids long. The V segment lost 5 bases and the J segment 2 bases; nucleotides outside the gene matches: 6. CDR3 in amino acids: CASSPPGQTYNEQFF. For the CDR3, the DNA is TGTGCCAGCAGCCCCCCGGGACAGACCTACAATGAGCAGTTCTTC.

This rearrangement joins TRBV11-2 to TRBJ1-5, with D perhaps matching TRBD1 (5 bases). Germline CDR1 SGHAT, CDR2 FQNNGV. CDR3 length: 14 residues. V dropped 3 bases and J dropped 5 bases, with 11 bases sitting between them. The CDR3 loop is CASSLRQRDQPQHF. The CDR3 nucleotides are TGTGCCAGCAGCTTGCGACAGCGAGATCAGCCCCAGCATTTT.

This clone has a handful of counts. The CDR3, as DNA: TGTGCCAGCAGCTTGGATCAGGTGAACACTGAAGCTTTCTTT. This sequence encodes CASSLDQVNTEAFF. This chain joins TRBV5-5 and TRBJ1-1, with unresolved D. The CDR3 runs 14 residues. Per the germline V gene, CDR1 is SGHKS and CDR2 is YYEKEE (reference sequence). The germline V and J ends were trimmed by 0 bases and 0 bases, with 6 bases remaining between them.

This clone was observed a handful of times. The chain couples TRBV18 to TRBJ2-7; the match to TRBD2 covers 13 bases. CDR1 is KGHSH, CDR2 LQKENI, per germline. With V trimmed by 5 bases and J by 6 bases, 7 bases remained unmatched. This CDR3 is built from 15 residues. In DNA form, the CDR3 reads TGTGCCAGCTCAACGGGGACTAGCGGGATCAGCGAGCAGTACTTC. Its protein is CASSTGTSGISEQYF.

This clone was seen more than once but under ten times. A read error may produce the germline difference seen at one junction end. The J gene is TRBJ2-1, the V gene TRBV7-9, with D maybe TRBD2 (6 bases). This CDR3 region has 11 residues. CDR1 SEHNR and CDR2 FQNEAQ come from the germline V gene (reference sequence). CDR3 in DNA: TGTGCCAGCAGCCCTCGACTAGACCCGGTCTTC. This translates into CASSPRLDPVF.

J is TRBJ2-3 and V is TRBV5-1; 7 nucleotides align to TRBD1. V was pared by 4 bases and J by 2 bases, with 10 bases of the junction left unmatched. The CDR3 spans 16 residues. Germline lookup yields CDR1 SGHRS and CDR2 YFSETQ. The CDR3: CASSLTRDSPTDTQYF. The CDR3 region has the DNA TGCGCCAGCAGCCTAACCCGGGACAGTCCCACAGATACGCAGTATTTT.

On this clone itself: The junction differs from germline at one of its ends, possibly a read error. The V gene is TRBV7-7, the J gene TRBJ2-5; TRBD1 agrees at 8 bases. The germline V gene encodes CDR1 SSHAT and CDR2 FNYEAQ (reference sequence). This CDR3 comprises 15 residues. CDR3 DNA: TGTGCTAGCAGACCAACACTAACAGGGGGAGAGACCCAGTACTTC. This gives the protein CASRPTLTGGETQYF.

This chain joins TRBV2 and TRBJ2-1, with 10 bases that match TRBD2. V lost 6 bases to trimming and J lost 6 bases; unmatched junction nucleotides: 5. The length of the CDR3 is 14 residues. Germline V gene data show CDR1 as SNHLY and CDR2 as FYNNEI. For the CDR3, the DNA is TGTGCCAGCAGGCTCACTAGCGGGACCAATGAGCAGTTCTTC. Translation gives CASRLTSGTNEQFF.

The rearrangement joins TRBV29-1 to TRBJ2-5, with D possibly matching TRBD1 (6 bases). This CDR3 contains 13 residues. The V gene lost 3 bases and the J gene lost 5 bases, with 13 bases spanning the gap. Germline assignment: CDR1 SQVTM and CDR2 ANQGSEA. Here the CDR3 DNA reads TGCAGCGTTGAGGCGGACAGTTACGAGACCCAGTACTTC. It translates to CSVEADSYETQYF. The full variable domain, in which reference TRBV29-1 and TRBJ2-5 provide the parts outside the CDR3, is SAVISQKPSRDICQRGTSLTIQCQVDSQVTMMFWYRQQPGQSLTLIATANQGSEATYESGFVIDKFPISRPNLTFSTLTVSNMSPEDSSIYLCSVEADSYETQYFGPGTRLLVL.

The rearrangement uses TRBV6-5 and TRBJ2-7; TRBD2 is a possible D gene (6 bases). Germline-derived CDR1 and CDR2 are MNHEY and SVGAGI. V shed 2 bases and J shed 2 bases, with 13 bases lying between them. The CDR3 loop spans 15 amino acids. CDR3 residues: CASSYSGRPPYEQYF. DNA for the CDR3: TGTGCCAGCAGTTACAGTGGGAGGCCCCCCTACGAGCAGTACTTC.

This clone was counted a few times. The V call is TRBV5-1, the J call TRBJ2-7; TRBD1 might be the D (6 bases). The CDR3 has 13 residues. V lost 4 bases, J lost 4 bases, and 12 bases lay in between. Germline assignment: CDR1 SGHRS and CDR2 YFSETQ. The CDR3 DNA is TGCGCCAGCAGCCAACCAGGACAGTACGAGCAGTACTTC. Amino acid sequence: CASSQPGQYEQYF.

V usage is TRBV11-3 and J usage is TRBJ2-1; weak D call: TRBD2 (6 bases). The CDR3 runs 15 residues. The germline gives CDR1 SGHNT, CDR2 YENEEA. V was shortened by 2 bases and J by 6 bases, with 14 bases between the two germline ends. Here the CDR3 reads CASSLSSQGGNEQFF. DNA of the CDR3: TGTGCCAGCAGCTTAAGTAGCCAGGGAGGCAATGAGCAGTTCTTC.

The chain recombines TRBV11-2 with TRBJ2-7, with D tentatively TRBD2 (6 bases). The germline V and J ends were trimmed by 1 base and 7 bases, with 14 bases remaining between them. CDR1 is SGHAT, CDR2 FQNNGV, per germline. There are 14 residues in the CDR3. The CDR3 DNA sequence: TGTGCCAGCAGCTTAGGCGGGGCCCTCGTGGAGCAGTACTTC. It translates to CASSLGGALVEQYF.

CDR3 DNA: TGTGCCAGCTCATCGTTACAGGGTCGGGGCAATCAGCCCCAGCATTTT. It encodes CASSSLQGRGNQPQHF. The V call is TRBV18, the J call TRBJ1-5; TRBD1 is a possible D gene (6 bases). Germline V gene data show CDR1 as KGHSH and CDR2 as LQKENI. The CDR3 is made up of 16 amino acids. V was pared by 5 bases and J by 2 bases, with 16 bases between.

J is TRBJ2-1 and V is TRBV7-3, with TRBD2 identical over 7 bases. The CDR3 has 14 amino acids. V was clipped by 3 bases and J by 6 bases; unmatched bases: 5. CDR1 SGHTA and CDR2 FQGTGA come from the germline V gene. In DNA, the CDR3 is TGTGCCAGCAGCTTGGGGGGGAATTCCAATGAGCAGTTCTTC. This sequence encodes CASSLGGNSNEQFF.

The V and J genes are TRBV4-1 and TRBJ1-1; D might be TRBD1 (5 bases). CDR3 length equals 14 residues. The germline V and J ends were trimmed by 0 bases and 11 bases, with 16 bases remaining between them. The germline V gene has CDR1 MGHRA and CDR2 YSYEKL. CDR3 in amino acids: CASSQDLDQGMAFF. The CDR3 bases are TGCGCCAGCAGCCAAGATCTGGATCAGGGTATGGCTTTCTTT.

The rearrangement uses TRBV15 and TRBJ2-7, with TRBD2 identical over 9 bases. Per the germline V gene, CDR1 is LNHNV and CDR2 is YYDKDF (reference sequence). CDR3 length equals 15 residues. The junction had 6 bases not matched to a gene; V was cut back by 3 bases and J by 3 bases. The CDR3 region has the DNA TGTGCCACCAGCAGGGAGGGGACTAGCAGCTACGAGCAGTACTTC. This translates into CATSREGTSSYEQYF.

The rearrangement joins TRBV29-1 to TRBJ2-5; D perhaps matches TRBD1 (6 bases). The last part of the DNA fits TRBJ2-7 better; the J call may be wrong. CDR1 and CDR2 (germline): SQVTM, ANQGSEA. The CDR3 has 11 residues. The CDR3 sequence: CSVETGYEQYF. CDR3 coding DNA: TGCAGCGTTGAGACAGGCTACGAGCAGTACTTC.

This rearrangement joins TRBV10-3 to TRBJ2-1, with 10 bases aligning to TRBD2. Germline V lookup: CDR1 ENHRY, CDR2 SYGVKD. The CDR3 contains 14 residues. With V trimmed by 7 bases and J by 8 bases, 8 bases remained unmatched. The CDR3 DNA follows: TGTGCCATCAAACAGCGGGAGGGCCCCGATGAGCAGTTCTTC. It specifies CAIKQREGPDEQFF.

The table lists this clone with a count of one. V usage is TRBV19 and J usage is TRBJ1-4; maybe TRBD1 (6 bases). The V gene's germline CDR1 is LNHDA and CDR2 SQIVND (reference sequence). This CDR3 is 14 amino acids long. Trimming stripped 5 bases from V and 7 bases from J, with 14 bases between. CDR3 in DNA: TGTGCCAGTAGTCCGACAGGTCGTCTTGAAAAACTGTTTTTT. Translating it yields CASSPTGRLEKLFF.

The V call is TRBV28, the J call TRBJ1-4, with 7 bases lining up with TRBD1. Germline values: CDR1 MDHEN, CDR2 SYDVKM. The J segment lost 4 bases and the V segment lost 1 base, leaving 3 bases of the junction unmatched. The length of the CDR3 is 15 residues. The CDR3 loop reads CASSLFQGGNEKLFF. The CDR3 DNA sequence: TGTGCCAGCAGTTTATTCCAGGGGGGTAATGAAAAACTGTTTTTT. The whole variable domain, remainder taken from reference TRBV28 and TRBJ1-4, is DVKVTQSSRYLVKRTGEKVFLECVQDMDHENMFWYRQDPGLGLRLIYFSYDVKMKEKGDIPEGYSVSREKKERFSLILESASTNQTSMYLCASSLFQGGNEKLFFGSGTQLSVL.

The J gene is TRBJ2-7, the V gene TRBV10-3, with D possibly TRBD2 on 6 matching bases. Germline V gene data show CDR1 as ENHRY and CDR2 as SYGVKD. The CDR3 totals 14 residues. V dropped 4 bases and J dropped 2 bases, with 12 bases sitting between them. The CDR3 DNA sequence: TGTGCCATCAGTGGGGACCGCGGGGCCTACGAGCAGTACTTC. Protein: CAISGDRGAYEQYF.

This clone showed up just a few times. CDR3 nucleotide sequence: TGTGCCAGCAGTGGGCGGGATTCTAGCTCTGGGGCCAACGTCCTGACTTTC. The encoded protein is CASSGRDSSSGANVLTF. This chain uses TRBV27 with TRBJ2-6; perhaps TRBD2 as D (6 bases). This CDR3 has 17 amino acids. V was pared by 5 bases and J by 0 bases, with 14 bases between. The V gene's germline CDR1 is MNHEY and CDR2 SMNVEV (reference sequence). The full variable domain, rest sourced from reference TRBV27 and TRBJ2-6, is EAQVTQNPRYLITVTGKKLTVTCSQNMNHEYMSWYRQDPGLGLRQIYYSMNVEVTDKGDVPEGYKVSRKEKRNFPLILESPSPNQTSLYFCASSGRDSSSGANVLTFGAGSRLTVL.

This chain uses TRBV15 with TRBJ2-1; D possibly corresponds to TRBD1 (6 bases). Germline lookup yields CDR1 LNHNV and CDR2 YYDKDF (reference sequence). The CDR3 spans 13 residues. V was cut by 4 bases and J by 6 bases, with 10 bases left in between. The CDR3 sequence: CATSTDRFNEQFF. CDR3 nucleotides: TGTGCCACCAGCACCGACAGGTTCAATGAGCAGTTCTTC.

The chain joins TRBV19 to TRBJ1-1, with TRBD1 matching over 7 bases. CDR1 is LNHDA, CDR2 SQIVND, per germline (reference sequence). The V gene end was trimmed by 4 bases and the J gene end by 2 bases; junction bases not matched to a gene: 4. The CDR3 totals 14 residues. The CDR3 spells CASSKRQGNTEAFF. CDR3 in DNA: TGTGCCAGTAGTAAGAGACAGGGAAACACTGAAGCTTTCTTT.

As concerns this clone: This sample also contains other DNA sequences that code for the same CDR3. The V gene is TRBV18, the J gene TRBJ2-1; 7 positions agree with TRBD1. Germline V CDR1 and CDR2: KGHSH, LQKENI. V was clipped by 4 bases and J by 0 bases; unmatched bases: 3. This CDR3 spans 15 amino acids. The DNA of the CDR3 is TGTGCCAGCTCACGACAGGGAAGCTCCTACAATGAGCAGTTCTTC. This translates into CASSRQGSSYNEQFF.

The genes are TRBV5-1 and TRBJ1-1, with 10 bases identical to TRBD1. The germline V gene has CDR1 SGHRS and CDR2 YFSETQ. V trimming: 4 bases; J trimming: 2 bases; junction bases outside the gene matches: 8. This CDR3 has 16 residues. The CDR3 is CASSAPTGGFNTEAFF. CDR3 nucleotide sequence: TGCGCCAGCAGCGCGCCGACAGGGGGCTTTAACACTGAAGCTTTCTTT.